These 2 T cell receptor beta chains were all obtained from the same sample, sequenced in a study of breast tumors, draining lymph nodes, adjacent tissues. Samples came from axillary lymph nodes draining the breast cancer. TCRdb passed the multiplex PCR reads through MiXCR, listing each CDR3 protein once. The table shows about 100,000 distinct CDR3 sequences, with roughly 20% occurring only once. The sequenced material came from axillary lymph node tissue. The source of these receptors is a female donor with breast cancer. Some clones in this sample may be carry-over from other donors' samples.

This clonotype was counted a few times. A much bigger clone sits one base away, suggesting this may be a read error. The gene calls are TRBV3-1 and TRBJ2-7; D is unclear. The length of the CDR3 is 12 residues. Germline loops: CDR1 LGHDT, CDR2 YNNKEL (reference sequence). CDR3 in amino acids: CASSQNRYEQHF. The CDR3 DNA follows: TGTGCCAGCAGCCAAAATAGGTACGAGCAGCACTTC.

Many counts were recorded for this clonotype. J is TRBJ1-5 and V is TRBV6-2 or TRBV6-3; a possible D gene is TRBD1 (5 bases). The ends were cut back, 6 bases at V and 5 bases at J, with 11 bases in the middle. Germline lookup yields CDR1 MNHEY and CDR2 SVGEGT. The CDR3 has 13 residues. This CDR3 is CASRNRDYQPQHF. The CDR3 DNA sequence: TGTGCCAGCAGAAACCGGGACTATCAGCCCCAGCATTTT.